This entry describes one T cell receptor beta chain. Vbeta (60) and Jbeta (13) primers were used in the PCR. Some clones are missing from TCRdb's copy, which holds only in-frame ones; the method was immunoSEQ multiplex PCR. The data show roughly 120,000 clones, with 78% seen just once and more than 3% held by the top ten. The data originate from a study of cytomegalovirus exposure and HLA in healthy donors. CDR3 length: 15 amino acids. Germline V gives CDR1 LNHNV, CDR2 YYDKDF (reference sequence). Trimming cost V 5 bases and J 1 base, with 14 bases left between them. This TCR derives from a middle-aged man in good health and CMV-seronegative. This sequence joins TRBV15 and TRBJ1-1; D might be TRBD1 (6 bases). Sequencing was carried out using PBMCs. The CDR3 sequence: CATSPGGQGNTEAFF. The CDR3 DNA sequence: TGTGCCACCAGCCCGGGGGGGCAGGGGAACACTGAAGCTTTCTTT.